This section outlines one T cell receptor (beta chain) sequence together with its context. Antigen unknown. This CDR3 is 18 amino acids long. Germline CDR1 LNHDA, CDR2 SQIVND (reference sequence). Between the trimmed V and J ends, which lost 5 bases and 1 base, there was a span of 24 bases. The sample belongs to a study of cytomegalovirus exposure and HLA in healthy donors. The PCR made use of 60 Vbeta and 13 Jbeta primers. Only in-frame clones appear in the TCRdb table, and some are missing; sequencing was by immunoSEQ multiplex PCR. Here the sample spans about 150,000 clones, roughly three quarters being singletons. Whole-study findings and limits: Investigators reported more than 150 TCR beta chains as tied to cytomegalovirus.

Sequencing was done on a sample of PBMCs. The receptor was isolated from a human donor in good health. The chain is built from TRBV19 and TRBJ2-7; D might be TRBD1 (6 bases). The CDR3 protein is CASSPLTGLDGSSYEQYF. The CDR3 bases are TGTGCCAGTAGTCCGTTGACAGGCCTGGACGGATCTTCCTACGAGCAGTACTTC. Variable domain in full (rest from reference TRBV19 and TRBJ2-7): DGGITQSPKYLFRKEGQNVTLSCEQNLNHDAMYWYRQDPGQGLRLIYYSQIVNDFQKGDIAEGYSVSREKKESFPLTVTSAQKNPTAFYLCASSPLTGLDGSSYEQYFGPGTRLTVT.